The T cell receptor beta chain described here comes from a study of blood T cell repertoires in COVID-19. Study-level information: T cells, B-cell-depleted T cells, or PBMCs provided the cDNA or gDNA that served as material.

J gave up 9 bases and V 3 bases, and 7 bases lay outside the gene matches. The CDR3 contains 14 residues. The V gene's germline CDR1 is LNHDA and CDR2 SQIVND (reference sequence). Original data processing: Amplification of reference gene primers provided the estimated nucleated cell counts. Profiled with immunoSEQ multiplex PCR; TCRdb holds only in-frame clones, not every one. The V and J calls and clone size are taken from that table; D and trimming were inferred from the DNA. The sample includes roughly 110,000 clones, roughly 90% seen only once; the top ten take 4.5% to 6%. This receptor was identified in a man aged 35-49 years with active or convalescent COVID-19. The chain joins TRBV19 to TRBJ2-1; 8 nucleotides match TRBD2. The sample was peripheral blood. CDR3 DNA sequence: TGTGCCAGTAGTATCCAGCGGGAGACGGTTGAGCAGTTCTTC. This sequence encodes CASSIQRETVEQFF.